This TCR beta chain was recorded in a study of T cell changes during pregnancy in multiple sclerosis. Profiled with immunoSEQ multiplex PCR; TCRdb holds only in-frame clones, not every one. The top ten hold roughly 14% of the sample, which has over 10,000 clones, roughly 86% seen once. This CDR3 has 13 amino acids. The V gene's germline CDR1 is MNHEY and CDR2 SVGAGI. V dropped 6 bases and J dropped 5; count of bases not matched to a gene: 6. The specimen was CD8+ T cells from peripheral blood mononuclear cells, collected in the second trimester of pregnancy. The TCR originated in a female donor in good health, enrolled as a control in a pregnancy study. The chain recombines TRBV6-5 with TRBJ2-5, with TRBD1 matching 7 bases. The CDR3 bases are TGTGCCAGCAGCGGACAGGTGGAGGAGACCCAGTACTTC. This sequence encodes CASSGQVEETQYF.